The clone carrying this T cell receptor beta chain was counted between two and nine times. CDR3 length: 14 residues. The V and J ends lost 5 bases and 10 bases respectively, with 17 bases between them. Germline CDR1 reads LNHDA; CDR2 reads SQIVND (reference sequence). This entry comes from a study of blood T cell repertoires in COVID-19. Overall study context: COVID-19 samples collected from the United States, Italy and Spain covered acute and convalescent phases.

The cohort comprised adults aged 18 to 89 years residing in approximately 25 US areas. Clinical histories supplied by participants themselves formed the basis of cohort assignment. In the authors' methods: Amplified reference gene primers provided the basis for estimating nucleated cell counts. The data were produced by immunoSEQ multiplex PCR, yet TCRdb's version contains in-frame clones alone and is incomplete. Clone size and the V and J calls come from that table; the DNA yielded D and trimming. The sample includes roughly 330,000 clones, 86% of them seen just once. The rearrangement uses TRBV19 and TRBJ1-4, with D possibly being TRBD1 (6 bases). The TCR comes from a woman under 30 who had recovered from COVID-19. Sequences were obtained from PBMCs or T cells enriched from blood (not recorded which). The CDR3, as DNA: TGTGCCAGTAGTTTTGGTTCAGGGGTAGGAAAACTGTTTTTT. Amino acid sequence: CASSFGSGVGKLFF.